Described below is a single TCR beta chain sequence and its context. As yet, its antigen is unknown. The sample holds other DNA sequences that translate to the same CDR3. This entry is derived from a study of cytomegalovirus exposure and HLA in healthy donors. The study's findings and limits: Reports described diagnosis of cytomegalovirus status by the classifier as highly specific and sensitive.

Germline V gene data show CDR1 as SGHDT and CDR2 as YYEEEE. The CDR3 contains 16 residues. V dropped 4 bases and J dropped 9; count of bases not matched to a gene: 11. The PCR had 60 Vbeta and 13 Jbeta primers. Original methodology: There were 70 million to 95 million unique TCR beta chains by a later count, and around 10 million of them were shared. Sequenced by immunoSEQ multiplex PCR; TCRdb stores in-frame clones only, minus some. V, J and clone size are those of that table, while D and trimming were read from the DNA. The table has about 100,000 clones, approximately 80% seen once; the top ten hold about 4%.

The sequencing sample was made of PBMCs. The V and J genes are TRBV5-6 and TRBJ2-4; 12 positions match TRBD2. This clonotype was obtained from a female donor in good health and CMV-seropositive. DNA for the CDR3: TGTGCCAGCAGCCCAGGACTAGCGGGACGTTCTTTCATTCAGTACTTC. Translation: CASSPGLAGRSFIQYF.